In this sample, the clone carrying this T cell receptor beta chain is medium-sized. The data originate from a study of cytomegalovirus exposure and HLA in healthy donors. The PCR used 60 Vbeta and 13 Jbeta primers. Using immunoSEQ multiplex PCR, the repertoire was profiled, and TCRdb retains in-frame clones only, with some absent. The sample has about 140,000 clones; around 75% are singletons. The CDR3 runs to 16 residues. Looked up from germline, CDR1 is SNHLY and CDR2 is FYNNEI. Trimming took 6 bases from V and 0 from J, leaving 12 bases between them. V is TRBV2 and J is TRBJ1-6, with a possible D match to TRBD1 (5 bases). This TCR was recovered from a female donor in good health and CMV-seronegative. Sequencing was done on a sample of PBMCs. The CDR3 region is CASRYRLSSYNSPLHF. DNA of the CDR3: TGTGCCAGCAGATACAGGTTAAGCTCCTATAATTCACCCCTCCACTTT.